The clone carrying this T cell receptor beta chain was found many times. What it binds is not known. This CDR3 has 15 amino acids. The ends were cut back, 3 bases at V and 4 bases at J, with 12 bases in the middle. The germline V gene encodes CDR1 LGHNA and CDR2 YNFKEQ. The data were taken from a study of identical twins. General study findings and limits: Out-of-frame beta chain sequences displayed weaker excess sharing between twins.

TCRdb re-called the 5' RACE reads with MiXCR, one entry per CDR3 protein. The data contain a few hundred thousand distinct CDR3 sequences, over 9.5% of them singletons. The chain employs TRBV4-2 and TRBJ2-2; TRBD2 is a possible D gene (5 bases). This receptor was obtained from a man aged 45-65 years in good health. Sequencing was done on a sample of memory T cells sorted from blood. The CDR3 here is CASSHVYRGTGELFF. The CDR3 coding sequence is TGTGCCAGCAGCCATGTATACCGGGGCACCGGGGAGCTGTTTTTT.